This T cell receptor beta chain came from a study of T cell changes during pregnancy in multiple sclerosis. This clone was seen only once. Trimming stripped 0 bases from V and 9 bases from J, with 9 bases between. The germline gives CDR1 LNHNV, CDR2 YYDKDF (reference sequence). CDR3 length: 13 residues. Clones were sequenced by immunoSEQ multiplex PCR, and TCRdb holds only the in-frame ones, with some missing. The repertoire holds 40,000 to 60,000 clones, with 85% to 90% as singletons. The chain combines TRBV15 with TRBJ2-1; the D is unclear. Sequencing was performed on peripheral blood, taken in the first trimester of pregnancy. The TCR originated in a female donor in good health, enrolled as a control in a pregnancy study. The CDR3 DNA is TGTGCCACCAGCAGAGATCGAAGCGCTGAGCAGTTCTTC. Translated, it gives CATSRDRSAEQFF.